The rows below give T cell receptor beta chains drawn from one sample of a study of T cell changes during pregnancy in multiple sclerosis. The table came from immunoSEQ multiplex PCR; TCRdb's copy has only in-frame clones and leaves some out. This sample has approximately 12,000 clones, with around 87% found just once. The specimen was CD8+ T cells from peripheral blood mononuclear cells, collected in the second trimester of pregnancy. These receptors were obtained from a female donor in good health, enrolled as a control in a pregnancy study. The CDR3 runs from the conserved cysteine through the conserved F or W. The order of the fields is CDR3 length, V gene, J gene, clone size, D gene, CDR3 DNA, CDR3 protein. D genes are given only for firm matches. Only part of the rows carry a size: once, few, many, or a class if the clone is expanded.

length: 14; V: TRBV7-9; J: TRBJ1-3; size: once; D: -; DNA: TGTGCCAGCAGCACAGGAAGCTCTGGAAACACCATATATTTT; CDR3: CASSTGSSGNTIYF
length: 13; V: TRBV4-1; J: TRBJ2-7; size: -; D: -; DNA: TGCGCCAGCAGCCAAGACAGCTCCTACGAGCAGTACTTC; CDR3: CASSQDSSYEQYF
length: 16; V: TRBV19; J: TRBJ1-1; size: -; D: -; DNA: TGTGCCAGTAGTATAGATGGGTTCGCAGGGGCCCCTGAAGCTTTCTTT; CDR3: CASSIDGFAGAPEAFF
length: 15; V: TRBV19; J: TRBJ1-3; size: -; D: -; DNA: TGTGCCACTTCGGAGGACAGTAGCTCTGGAAACACCATATATTTT; CDR3: CATSEDSSSGNTIYF
length: 15; V: TRBV19; J: TRBJ2-7; size: -; D: -; DNA: TGTGCCAGTAGTATCCTTTTAGACAGATCCTACGAGCAGTACTTC; CDR3: CASSILLDRSYEQYF
length: 12; V: TRBV7-2; J: TRBJ2-7; size: -; D: TRBD2; DNA: TGTGCCAGCAGCTCAGGGAGGGGACAGCAGTACTTC; CDR3: CASSSGRGQQYF
length: 19; V: TRBV5-4; J: TRBJ2-3; size: -; D: TRBD2; DNA: TGTGCCAGCAGCCCGGAGGGTAGCGGGAGATTTGTAGGGGAAGATACGCAGTATTTT; CDR3: CASSPEGSGRFVGEDTQYF
length: 15; V: TRBV6-5; J: TRBJ2-3; size: -; D: TRBD2; DNA: TGTGCCAGCAGCCAGACTAGCGGGGGGGCCCAACGGCAGTATTTT; CDR3: CASSQTSGGAQRQYF
length: 13; V: TRBV10-3; J: TRBJ2-7; size: -; D: TRBD1; DNA: TGTGCCATCAGTGGGGACAGGACCTACGAGCAGTACTTC; CDR3: CAISGDRTYEQYF
length: 15; V: TRBV6-4; J: TRBJ2-2; size: once; D: TRBD1; DNA: TGTGCCAGCAGTGATTCGGACAGGGGCTCCGGGGAGCTGTTTTTT; CDR3: CASSDSDRGSGELFF
length: 15; V: TRBV9; J: TRBJ1-1; size: -; D: TRBD1; DNA: TGTGCCAGCAGCTTAACCGGGACAGGGGACACTGAAGCTTTCTTT; CDR3: CASSLTGTGDTEAFF
length: 14; V: TRBV19; J: TRBJ2-7; size: -; D: TRBD1; DNA: TGTGCCAGTAGTAAACGGGACAGGCCCTGGGAGCAGTACTTC; CDR3: CASSKRDRPWEQYF
length: 16; V: TRBV19; J: TRBJ1-2; size: once; D: TRBD1; DNA: TGTGCCAGTAGAACAACGAGGGACAGGGGAAACTATGGCTACACCTTC; CDR3: CASRTTRDRGNYGYTF
length: 11; V: TRBV20-1; J: TRBJ2-7; size: few; D: -; DNA: TGCAGTGCTAGGGAGGTTTACGAGCAGTACTTC; CDR3: CSAREVYEQYF
length: 16; V: TRBV9; J: TRBJ2-1; size: once; D: -; DNA: TGTGCCAGCAGCGTAGGGGGGTCCAGGGGGGTCAATGAGCAGTTCTTC; CDR3: CASSVGGSRGVNEQFF
length: 14; V: TRBV11-2; J: TRBJ1-5; size: -; D: TRBD1; DNA: TGTGCCAGCAGCCACGAGACAGGGAATCAGCCCCAGCATTTT; CDR3: CASSHETGNQPQHF
length: 15; V: TRBV7-9; J: TRBJ1-1; size: -; D: TRBD1; DNA: TGTGCCAGCACCGACCCGGACAGGACCTACACTGAAGCTTTCTTT; CDR3: CASTDPDRTYTEAFF
length: 15; V: TRBV7-8; J: TRBJ1-2; size: -; D: TRBD1; DNA: TGTGCCAGCAGCTTGGAAGGACAGGGCAACTATGGCTACACCTTC; CDR3: CASSLEGQGNYGYTF
length: 15; V: TRBV4-3; J: TRBJ2-1; size: -; D: TRBD2; DNA: TGCGCCAGCAGCCAACTAGCGGGGGGCCTAGGTGAGCAGTTCTTC; CDR3: CASSQLAGGLGEQFF
length: 11; V: TRBV2; J: TRBJ1-1; size: -; D: -; DNA: TGTGCCAGCAGTTTGACAGTTGAAGCTTTCTTT; CDR3: CASSLTVEAFF
length: 11; V: TRBV20-1; J: TRBJ1-3; size: -; D: -; DNA: TGCAGTGCTATCTCCGGAAACACCATATATTTT; CDR3: CSAISGNTIYF
length: 13; V: TRBV5-4; J: TRBJ2-5; size: -; D: TRBD2; DNA: TGTGCCAGCAGCTTGCGGGAGGCGGAGACCCAGTACTTC; CDR3: CASSLREAETQYF
length: 15; V: TRBV29-1; J: TRBJ2-2; size: -; D: -; DNA: TGCAGCGTTGGACCGGGAGCTGGGAACACCGGGGAGCTGTTTTTT; CDR3: CSVGPGAGNTGELFF
length: 17; V: TRBV5-4; J: TRBJ2-7; size: -; D: -; DNA: TGTGCCAGCAGCTTGGTAGGGGGGGGCGCGAGCTCCTACGAGCAGTACTTC; CDR3: CASSLVGGGASSYEQYF
length: 11; V: TRBV6-5; J: TRBJ1-2; size: -; D: -; DNA: TGTGCCAGCACATCAGGGAACGGCTACACCTTC; CDR3: CASTSGNGYTF
length: 14; V: TRBV5-6; J: TRBJ2-1; size: -; D: TRBD2; DNA: TGTGCCAGCAGCTTGAGCGGGGAATACAATGAGCAGTTCTTC; CDR3: CASSLSGEYNEQFF
length: 12; V: TRBV27; J: TRBJ2-7; size: once; D: TRBD1; DNA: TGTGCCAGCAGTTCAGGGGGTAACGAGCAGTACTTC; CDR3: CASSSGGNEQYF
length: 14; V: TRBV6-1; J: TRBJ1-5; size: -; D: TRBD1; DNA: TGTGCCAGCAGCGAGGGACAGGAGAATCAGCCCCAGCATTTT; CDR3: CASSEGQENQPQHF
length: 12; V: TRBV5-6; J: TRBJ2-1; size: once; D: -; DNA: TGTGCCAGCAGCTTATCAGAGGGTGAGCAGTTCTTC; CDR3: CASSLSEGEQFF
length: 12; V: TRBV2; J: TRBJ2-1; size: -; D: TRBD1; DNA: TGTGCCAGCAACAGGGGTAGGAATGAGCAGTTCTTC; CDR3: CASNRGRNEQFF
length: 12; V: TRBV5-6; J: TRBJ2-3; size: -; D: -; DNA: TGTGCCAGCAGCTCTAGGGGGGATACGCAGTATTTT; CDR3: CASSSRGDTQYF
length: 11; V: TRBV6-1; J: TRBJ1-2; size: -; D: -; DNA: TGTGCCAGCAGTCCGTCCTATGGCTACACCTTC; CDR3: CASSPSYGYTF
length: 14; V: TRBV6-4; J: TRBJ2-1; size: once; D: TRBD2; DNA: TGTGCCAGCAGTGGGACTAGCGGGAGCAATGAGCAGTTCTTC; CDR3: CASSGTSGSNEQFF
length: 18; V: TRBV7-9; J: TRBJ2-6; size: once; D: -; DNA: TGTGCCAGCAGCCCCCCTGAGACTGGCAAATCTGGGGCCAACGTCCTGACTTTC; CDR3: CASSPPETGKSGANVLTF
length: 13; V: TRBV30; J: TRBJ2-7; size: -; D: -; DNA: TGTGCCTGGACCCCCGGCGGGCCGGGGGAGCAGTACTTC; CDR3: CAWTPGGPGEQYF
length: 14; V: TRBV27; J: TRBJ1-1; size: -; D: -; DNA: TGTGCCAGCGGTTCTGGGGGGGCGAACACTGAAGCTTTCTTT; CDR3: CASGSGGANTEAFF
length: 11; V: TRBV5-5; J: TRBJ2-1; size: -; D: -; DNA: TGTGCCAGCACCAAGGGGAATGAGCAGTTCTTC; CDR3: CASTKGNEQFF
length: 18; V: TRBV4-2; J: TRBJ1-2; size: -; D: -; DNA: TGTGCCAGCAGCCAAGTATTGCAGGTCCGAAGTCCTAACTATGGCTACACCTTC; CDR3: CASSQVLQVRSPNYGYTF
length: 15; V: TRBV15; J: TRBJ2-3; size: -; D: -; DNA: TGTGCCACCAGCAGTCTCTCGTTACTTCTAGATACGCAGTATTTT; CDR3: CATSSLSLLLDTQYF
length: 15; V: TRBV19; J: TRBJ2-1; size: few; D: TRBD1; DNA: TGTGCCAGTAGTCTTGCCGGGACAGGAGTTAATGAGCAGTTCTTC; CDR3: CASSLAGTGVNEQFF
length: 15; V: TRBV5-6; J: TRBJ2-5; size: -; D: -; DNA: TGTGCCAGCAGCTTGGCCAATAACAGACGAGAGACCCAGTACTTC; CDR3: CASSLANNRRETQYF
length: 17; V: TRBV7-9; J: TRBJ2-5; size: -; D: TRBD2; DNA: TGTGCCAGCAGCTCCCCGCGGGGACTAGCGAACCAAGAGACCCAGTACTTC; CDR3: CASSSPRGLANQETQYF
length: 14; V: TRBV6-6; J: TRBJ2-2; size: -; D: TRBD2; DNA: TGTGCCAGCAGTGGACTAGTTAACACCGGGGAGCTGTTTTTT; CDR3: CASSGLVNTGELFF
length: 14; V: TRBV10-3; J: TRBJ1-1; size: few; D: TRBD1; DNA: TGTGCCATCAGTGATTGGACAGGGCCCACTGAAGCTTTCTTT; CDR3: CAISDWTGPTEAFF
length: 15; V: TRBV5-4; J: TRBJ1-3; size: -; D: -; DNA: TGTGCCAGCAGTGTGGACAGCCTCTCTGGAAACACCATATATTTT; CDR3: CASSVDSLSGNTIYF
length: 14; V: TRBV27; J: TRBJ2-6; size: -; D: -; DNA: TGTGCCAGCAGTTTACAGACTGGGGCCAACGTCCTGACTTTC; CDR3: CASSLQTGANVLTF
length: 16; V: TRBV7-2; J: TRBJ2-7; size: -; D: -; DNA: TGTGCCAGCAGCTCAGTGGGCCCAGGGGACTCCTACGAGCAGTACTTC; CDR3: CASSSVGPGDSYEQYF
length: 15; V: TRBV28; J: TRBJ2-5; size: once; D: TRBD1; DNA: TGTGCCAGCAGTCGGGACAGCCAGTACCAAGAGACCCAGTACTTC; CDR3: CASSRDSQYQETQYF
length: 15; V: TRBV12-5; J: TRBJ2-1; size: -; D: -; DNA: TGTGCTAGTGGTTTCCCGGGACTGGAGGTCAATGAGCAGTTCTTC; CDR3: CASGFPGLEVNEQFF
length: 14; V: TRBV27; J: TRBJ2-2; size: -; D: -; DNA: TGTGCCAGCAGTTTTAGGCAGGGGACCGGGGAGCTGTTTTTT; CDR3: CASSFRQGTGELFF
length: 13; V: TRBV5-5; J: TRBJ2-1; size: -; D: -; DNA: TGTGCCAGCAGCTTGGAGACTTACAATGAGCAGTTCTTC; CDR3: CASSLETYNEQFF
length: 16; V: TRBV6-1; J: TRBJ1-2; size: once; D: TRBD1; DNA: TGTGCCAGCAGTGAAGCGCTCGGGCAGGGGGCACAAGGCTACACCTTC; CDR3: CASSEALGQGAQGYTF
length: 17; V: TRBV30; J: TRBJ2-1; size: once; D: TRBD1; DNA: TGTGCCTGGAGTTCCCCGGGACAGGGAATTGTGGACAATGAGCAGTTCTTC; CDR3: CAWSSPGQGIVDNEQFF
length: 16; V: TRBV13; J: TRBJ2-5; size: once; D: TRBD2; DNA: TGTGCCAGCAGCACCCGTGGTAGCGGGAACCAAGAGACCCAGTACTTC; CDR3: CASSTRGSGNQETQYF
length: 15; V: TRBV27; J: TRBJ1-1; size: -; D: TRBD1; DNA: TGTGCCAGCAGTGCCACCGACAGGGGGGCCACTGAAGCTTTCTTT; CDR3: CASSATDRGATEAFF
length: 15; V: TRBV12-5; J: TRBJ1-1; size: medium-sized; D: -; DNA: TGTGCTAGTGGTTTGGTACGGACAGCGAACACTGAAGCTTTCTTT; CDR3: CASGLVRTANTEAFF
length: 15; V: TRBV7-9; J: TRBJ2-7; size: few; D: TRBD1; DNA: TGTGCCAGCAGCTACCGGACAGGGGTAAACTACGAGCAGTACTTC; CDR3: CASSYRTGVNYEQYF